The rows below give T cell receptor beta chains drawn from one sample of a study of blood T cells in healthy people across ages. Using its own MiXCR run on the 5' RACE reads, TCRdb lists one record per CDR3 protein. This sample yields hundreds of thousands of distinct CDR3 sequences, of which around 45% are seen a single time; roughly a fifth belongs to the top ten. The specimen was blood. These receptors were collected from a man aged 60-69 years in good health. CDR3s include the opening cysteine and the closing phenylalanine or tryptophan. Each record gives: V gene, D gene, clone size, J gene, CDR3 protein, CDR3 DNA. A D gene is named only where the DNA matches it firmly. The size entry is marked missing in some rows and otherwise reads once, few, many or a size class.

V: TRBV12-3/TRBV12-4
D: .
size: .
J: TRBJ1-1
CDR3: CASSVGGITEAFF
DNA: TGTGCCAGCAGTGTAGGGGGGATTACTGAAGCTTTCTTT

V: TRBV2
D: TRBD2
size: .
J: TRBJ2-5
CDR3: CAGSESLAGQETQYF
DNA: TGTGCCGGCAGTGAAAGTCTAGCGGGGCAAGAGACCCAGTACTTC

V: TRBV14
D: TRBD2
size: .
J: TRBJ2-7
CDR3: CASSQTLAGDSYEQYF
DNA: TGTGCCAGCAGCCAAACACTAGCGGGGGACTCCTACGAGCAGTACTTC

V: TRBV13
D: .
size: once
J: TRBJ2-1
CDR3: CASTRAELKSEQFF
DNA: TGTGCCAGCACCCGGGCGGAATTAAAAAGTGAGCAGTTCTTC

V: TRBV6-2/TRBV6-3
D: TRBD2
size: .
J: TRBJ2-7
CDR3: CASSGTSGGKAYEQYF
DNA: TGTGCCAGCAGCGGGACTAGCGGGGGTAAGGCTTACGAGCAGTACTTC

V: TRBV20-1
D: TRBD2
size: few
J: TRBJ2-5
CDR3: CSARVGLAGYQETQYF
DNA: TGCAGTGCTAGAGTTGGACTAGCGGGGTACCAAGAGACCCAGTACTTC

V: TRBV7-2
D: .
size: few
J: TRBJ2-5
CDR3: CASSWGSGLPETQYF
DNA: TGTGCCAGCAGCTGGGGTTCGGGACTCCCAGAGACCCAGTACTTC

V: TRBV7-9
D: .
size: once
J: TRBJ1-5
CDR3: CASSFGEPQPQHF
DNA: TGTGCCAGCAGCTTCGGGGAACCCCAGCCCCAGCATTTT

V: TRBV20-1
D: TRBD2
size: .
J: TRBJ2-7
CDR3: CSARRLAGGRGDHYEQYF
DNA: TGCAGTGCTAGGCGACTAGCGGGGGGACGGGGCGATCACTACGAGCAGTACTTC

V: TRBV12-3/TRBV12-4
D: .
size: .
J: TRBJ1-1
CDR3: CASSRPSWGTEAFF
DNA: TGTGCCAGCAGTCGACCCTCCTGGGGCACTGAAGCTTTCTTT

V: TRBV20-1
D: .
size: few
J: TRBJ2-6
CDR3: CSASWVPGANVLTF
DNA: TGCAGTGCTAGCTGGGTTCCTGGGGCCAACGTCCTGACTTTC

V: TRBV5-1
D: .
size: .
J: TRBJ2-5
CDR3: CASSAPRGQETQYF
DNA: TGCGCCAGCAGCGCCCCTCGTGGGCAAGAGACCCAGTACTTC

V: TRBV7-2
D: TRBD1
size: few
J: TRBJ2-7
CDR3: CASSLRTGGNQYEQYF
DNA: TGTGCCAGCAGCTTACGGACAGGGGGCAACCAATACGAGCAGTACTTC

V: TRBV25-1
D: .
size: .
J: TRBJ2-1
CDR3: CASSHRATNEQFF
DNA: TGTGCCAGCAGTCACAGGGCGACCAATGAGCAGTTCTTC

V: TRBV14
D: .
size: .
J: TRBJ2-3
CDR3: CVSSQDRTASTDTQYF
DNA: TGTGTCAGCAGCCAAGATAGGACCGCTAGCACAGATACGCAGTATTTT

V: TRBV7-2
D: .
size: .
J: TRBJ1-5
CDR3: CTSSPRGGGNQPQHF
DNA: TGTACCAGCAGCCCCCGGGGCGGGGGGAATCAGCCCCAGCATTTT

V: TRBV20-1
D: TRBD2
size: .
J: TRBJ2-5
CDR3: CSAPSGGSIQETQYF
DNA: TGCAGTGCCCCGAGCGGGGGGAGCATTCAAGAGACCCAGTACTTC

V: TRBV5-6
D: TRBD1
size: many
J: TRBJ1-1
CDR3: CASSPPSTGKNTEAFF
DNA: TGTGCCAGCAGCCCACCCTCGACAGGGAAGAACACTGAAGCTTTCTTT

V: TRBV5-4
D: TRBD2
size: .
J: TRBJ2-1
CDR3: CASRAGGPGNEQFF
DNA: TGTGCCAGCAGAGCGGGGGGGCCTGGGAATGAGCAGTTCTTC

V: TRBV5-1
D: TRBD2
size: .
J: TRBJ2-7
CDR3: CATGGYEQYF
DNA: TGCGCCACGGGAGGCTACGAGCAGTACTTC

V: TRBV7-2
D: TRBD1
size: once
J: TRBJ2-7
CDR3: CASSATTGVEQYF
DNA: TGTGCCAGCAGCGCGACGACAGGGGTCGAGCAGTACTTC

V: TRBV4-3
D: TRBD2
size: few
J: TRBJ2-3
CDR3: CASSQDIGGAADTQYF
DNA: TGCGCCAGCAGCCAAGATATCGGGGGGGCTGCAGATACGCAGTATTTT

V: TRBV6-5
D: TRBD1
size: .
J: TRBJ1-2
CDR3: CASKTGGYGYTF
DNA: TGTGCCAGCAAAACAGGGGGATATGGCTACACCTTC

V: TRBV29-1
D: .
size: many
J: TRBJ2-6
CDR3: CSVWSGANVLTF
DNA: TGCAGCGTTTGGTCTGGGGCCAACGTCCTGACTTTC

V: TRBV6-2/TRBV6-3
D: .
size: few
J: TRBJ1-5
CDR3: CASRGSVAQPQHF
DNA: TGTGCCAGCAGGGGGTCCGTTGCGCAGCCCCAGCATTTT

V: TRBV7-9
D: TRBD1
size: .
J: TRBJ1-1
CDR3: CASSPQGLGTEAFF
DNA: TGTGCCAGCAGCCCACAGGGGCTCGGCACTGAAGCTTTCTTT

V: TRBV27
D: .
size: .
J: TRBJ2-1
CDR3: CASSGPGNEQFF
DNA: TGTGCCAGCAGTGGTCCAGGTAATGAGCAGTTCTTC

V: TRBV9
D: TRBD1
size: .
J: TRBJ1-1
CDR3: CASSAGGQPNTEAFF
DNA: TGTGCCAGCAGCGCGGGGGGACAGCCGAACACTGAAGCTTTCTTT

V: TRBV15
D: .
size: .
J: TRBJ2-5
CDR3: CATSRANRAGEQYF
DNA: TGTGCCACCAGCAGAGCGAACAGGGCGGGAGAGCAGTACTTC

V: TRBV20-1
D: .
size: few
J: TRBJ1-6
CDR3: CSALHSNSPLHF
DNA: TGCAGTGCTCTACACAGTAATTCACCCCTCCACTTT

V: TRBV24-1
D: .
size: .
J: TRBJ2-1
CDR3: CATSDVPATPGEQFF
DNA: TGTGCCACCAGTGATGTCCCAGCAACCCCTGGTGAGCAGTTCTTC

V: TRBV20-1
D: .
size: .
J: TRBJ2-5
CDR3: CSARFPGNEQYF
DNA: TGCAGTGCTAGATTCCCGGGGAATGAGCAGTACTTC

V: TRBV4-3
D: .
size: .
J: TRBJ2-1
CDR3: CASSQDPSGSFDHEQFF
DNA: TGCGCCAGCAGCCAAGATCCCTCCGGGAGCTTTGATCATGAGCAGTTCTTC

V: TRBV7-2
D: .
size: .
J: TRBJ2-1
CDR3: CASSPKGDPLDNEQFF
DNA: TGTGCCAGCAGCCCGAAAGGGGATCCCCTCGACAATGAGCAGTTCTTC

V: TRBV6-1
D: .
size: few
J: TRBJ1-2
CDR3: CASSEQGVAYGYTF
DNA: TGTGCCAGCAGTGAACAAGGGGTCGCCTATGGCTACACCTTC

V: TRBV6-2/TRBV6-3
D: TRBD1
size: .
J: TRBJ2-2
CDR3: CASSRPGQGLTGELFF
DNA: TGTGCCAGCAGTCGACCGGGACAGGGGTTAACCGGGGAGCTGTTTTTT

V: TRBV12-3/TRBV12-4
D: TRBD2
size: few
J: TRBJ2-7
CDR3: CASRGTAGGTYEQYF
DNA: TGTGCCAGCAGGGGGACGGCGGGGGGAACCTACGAGCAGTACTTC

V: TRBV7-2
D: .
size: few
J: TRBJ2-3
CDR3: CASSLEAYTDTQYF
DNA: TGTGCCAGCAGCTTAGAGGCCTACACAGATACGCAGTATTTT

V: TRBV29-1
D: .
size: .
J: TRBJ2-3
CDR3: CSVEAGPNTQYF
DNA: TGCAGCGTTGAAGCAGGCCCTAATACGCAGTATTTT

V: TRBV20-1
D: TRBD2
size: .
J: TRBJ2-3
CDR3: CSATALAESTDTQYF
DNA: TGCAGTGCCACGGCTCTAGCGGAGTCCACAGATACGCAGTATTTT

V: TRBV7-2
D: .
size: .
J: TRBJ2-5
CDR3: CASSLAGERGTQYF
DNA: TGTGCCAGCAGCTTGGCAGGGGAGCGAGGGACCCAGTACTTC

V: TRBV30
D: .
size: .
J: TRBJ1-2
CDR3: CAWSDMDDGYTF
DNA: TGTGCCTGGAGTGACATGGATGATGGCTACACCTTC

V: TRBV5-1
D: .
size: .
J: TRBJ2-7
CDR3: CASSHVVPSGWSYNEQYF
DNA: TGCGCCAGCAGTCACGTAGTCCCAAGCGGTTGGTCCTACAATGAGCAGTACTTC

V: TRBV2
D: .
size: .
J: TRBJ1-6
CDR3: CASSELGAAANSPLHF
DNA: TGTGCCAGCAGTGAATTGGGGGCGGCAGCCAATTCACCCCTCCACTTT

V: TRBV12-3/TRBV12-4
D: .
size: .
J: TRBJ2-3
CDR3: CASSFQTTSTDTQYF
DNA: TGTGCCAGCAGTTTTCAGACCACTAGCACAGATACGCAGTATTTT

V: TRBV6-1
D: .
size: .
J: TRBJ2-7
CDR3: CASSEGVSSGHEQYF
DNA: TGTGCCAGCAGTGAAGGGGTCAGTTCAGGGCATGAGCAGTACTTC

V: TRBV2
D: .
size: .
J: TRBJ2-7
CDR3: CASCSDHKSYEQYF
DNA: TGTGCCAGCTGTTCCGACCACAAGTCCTACGAGCAGTACTTC

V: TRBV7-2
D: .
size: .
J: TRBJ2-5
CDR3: CASSLMAGKMGTQYF
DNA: TGCGCCAGCAGCTTGATGGCAGGGAAAATGGGGACCCAGTACTTC

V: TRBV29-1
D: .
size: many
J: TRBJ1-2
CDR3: CSVETPGRDYGYTF
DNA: TGCAGCGTTGAGACGCCCGGACGGGACTATGGCTACACCTTC

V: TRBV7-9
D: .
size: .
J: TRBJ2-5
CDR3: CASSLGRGVKETQYF
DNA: TGTGCCAGCAGCTTAGGACGCGGTGTTAAAGAGACCCAGTACTTC

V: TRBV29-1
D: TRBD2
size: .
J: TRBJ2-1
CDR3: CSVLLAGVAHYNEQFF
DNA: TGCAGCGTCCTATTAGCGGGGGTCGCCCATTACAATGAGCAGTTCTTC

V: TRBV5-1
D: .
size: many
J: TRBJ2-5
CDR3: CASHQRGGEETQYF
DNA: TGCGCCAGCCATCAAAGAGGAGGCGAAGAGACCCAGTACTTC

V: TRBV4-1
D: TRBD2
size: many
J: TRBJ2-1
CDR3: CASSQDGTSGEEQFF
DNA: TGCGCCAGCAGCCAAGATGGGACTAGCGGAGAAGAGCAGTTCTTC

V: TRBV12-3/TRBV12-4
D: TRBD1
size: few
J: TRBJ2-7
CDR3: CASSYGQGVTYEQYF
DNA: TGTGCCAGCAGTTACGGACAGGGGGTCACCTACGAGCAGTACTTC

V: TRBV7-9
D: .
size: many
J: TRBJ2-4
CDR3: CASSLRQGNIQYF
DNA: TGTGCCAGCAGCTTACGGCAGGGGAACATTCAGTACTTC

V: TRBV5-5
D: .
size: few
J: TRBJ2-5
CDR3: CASSPMGEETQYF
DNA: TGTGCCAGCAGCCCCATGGGAGAAGAGACCCAGTACTTC

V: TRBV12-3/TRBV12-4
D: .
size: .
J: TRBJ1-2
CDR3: CASSLPYREGYTF
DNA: TGTGCCAGCAGTTTACCCTATCGGGAAGGCTACACCTTC